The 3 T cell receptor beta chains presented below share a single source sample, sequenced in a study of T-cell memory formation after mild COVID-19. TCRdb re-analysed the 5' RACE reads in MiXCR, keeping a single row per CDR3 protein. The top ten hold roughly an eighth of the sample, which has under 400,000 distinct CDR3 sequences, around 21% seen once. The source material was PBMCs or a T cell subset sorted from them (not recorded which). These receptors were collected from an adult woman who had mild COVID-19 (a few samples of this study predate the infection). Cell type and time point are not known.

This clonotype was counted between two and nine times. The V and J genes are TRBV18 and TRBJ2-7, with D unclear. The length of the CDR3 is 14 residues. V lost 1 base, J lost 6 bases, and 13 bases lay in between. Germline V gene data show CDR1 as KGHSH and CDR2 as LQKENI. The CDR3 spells CASSPQGTESEQYF. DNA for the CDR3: TGTGCCAGCTCACCACAGGGAACGGAGAGCGAGCAGTACTTC.

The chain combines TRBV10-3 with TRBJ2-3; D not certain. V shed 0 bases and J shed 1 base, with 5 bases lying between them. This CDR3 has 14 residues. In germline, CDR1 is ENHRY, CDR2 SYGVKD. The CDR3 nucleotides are TGTGCCATCAGTGAGTCGGGTGGCACAGATACGCAGTATTTT. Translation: CAISESGGTDTQYF.

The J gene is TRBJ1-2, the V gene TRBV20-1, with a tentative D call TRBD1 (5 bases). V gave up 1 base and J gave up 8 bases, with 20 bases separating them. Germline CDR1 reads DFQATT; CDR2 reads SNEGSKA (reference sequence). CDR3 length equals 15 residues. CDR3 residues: CSARVSGPDSRGYTF. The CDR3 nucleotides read TGCAGTGCTAGAGTCTCAGGGCCCGATAGTCGGGGCTACACCTTC.